This is a list of T cell receptor beta chains from one sample in a study of identical twins. TCRdb reprocessed the 5' RACE reads via MiXCR and lists one record per CDR3 protein. The sample has 1.5 million to 2 million distinct CDR3 sequences; about 30% are singletons. The sample was cord blood. The receptor set was obtained from a newborn girl in good health. Each CDR3 is given with its conserved first and last residue. D genes are given only for firm matches. A row's size may be missing; if present it is once, few, many or a size class.

D gene | J gene | clone size | V gene | CDR3 length | CDR3 protein | CDR3 DNA
TRBD1 | TRBJ2-7 | few | TRBV7-9 | 13 | CASRDRGENEQYF | TGTGCCAGCAGAGACAGGGGGGAAAACGAGCAGTACTTC
NA | TRBJ2-3 | NA | TRBV20-1 | 14 | CSAYPGTSTDMQYF | TGCAGTGCTTACCCCGGGACTTCGACAGATATGCAGTATTTT
NA | TRBJ2-7 | few | TRBV5-5 | 14 | CASSPPWPKYEQYF | TGTGCCAGCAGCCCCCCGTGGCCCAAATACGAGCAGTACTTC
TRBD2 | TRBJ2-1 | few | TRBV27 | 17 | CASSSPRTSGRYNEQFF | TGTGCCAGCAGTTCCCCCCGGACTAGCGGGAGGTACAATGAGCAGTTCTTC
TRBD2 | TRBJ2-5 | NA | TRBV3-1 | 15 | CASSQDLGGQETQYF | TGTGCCAGCAGCCAAGATTTGGGGGGGCAAGAGACCCAGTACTTC
TRBD2 | TRBJ2-1 | NA | TRBV29-1 | 16 | CSVEGVGGRPYNEQFF | TGCAGCGTTGAAGGCGTCGGCGGGAGGCCCTACAATGAGCAGTTCTTC
NA | TRBJ2-7 | NA | TRBV20-1 | 15 | CSAREGGATYNEQYF | TGCAGTGCTAGAGAGGGGGGAGCTACATACAATGAGCAGTACTTC
TRBD1 | TRBJ1-2 | many | TRBV6-6 | 12 | CASSYGQGDYTF | TGTGCCAGCAGTTACGGACAGGGAGACTACACCTTC
NA | TRBJ1-2 | few | TRBV2 | 13 | CASRRRPNYGYTF | TGTGCCAGCAGGCGACGGCCTAACTATGGCTACACCTTC
NA | TRBJ2-3 | NA | TRBV15 | 15 | CATSRSGLNTDTQYF | TGTGCCACCAGCAGAAGCGGACTTAACACAGATACGCAGTATTTT
NA | TRBJ2-1 | NA | TRBV5-1 | 14 | CASSLADVTMEQFF | TGCGCCAGCAGCTTGGCGGACGTTACAATGGAGCAGTTCTTC
NA | TRBJ1-4 | NA | TRBV7-2 | 18 | CASSLANYRQSYNEKLFF | TGTGCCAGCAGCTTAGCAAATTACCGACAGTCCTATAATGAAAAACTGTTTTTT
NA | TRBJ2-7 | few | TRBV29-1 | 12 | CSVDRGGLPQYF | TGCAGCGTTGATCGGGGTGGCCTGCCTCAGTACTTC
NA | TRBJ2-3 | few | TRBV11-2 | 15 | CASSLGTRGGDTQYF | TGTGCCAGCAGCTTAGGGACAAGGGGGGGCGATACGCAGTATTTT
TRBD2 | TRBJ2-5 | few | TRBV10-3 | 13 | CATGREGQETQYF | TGTGCCACAGGGCGGGAGGGCCAAGAGACCCAGTACTTC
NA | TRBJ2-7 | NA | TRBV9 | 13 | CASSVSEGHEQYF | TGTGCCAGCAGCGTATCTGAGGGCCACGAGCAGTACTTC
TRBD1 | TRBJ1-6 | few | TRBV12-3/TRBV12-4 | 13 | CASTPQGDSPLHF | TGTGCCAGCACCCCACAGGGGGATTCACCCCTCCACTTT
NA | TRBJ2-1 | few | TRBV5-6 | 11 | CASSAGIEQFF | TGTGCCAGCAGCGCCGGGATAGAGCAGTTCTTC
TRBD2 | TRBJ2-7 | NA | TRBV10-3 | 15 | CAIGPLAGASYEQYF | TGTGCCATCGGTCCTCTAGCGGGAGCTTCGTACGAGCAGTACTTC
TRBD1 | TRBJ2-7 | few | TRBV20-1 | 15 | CSATAQGLPYYEQYF | TGCAGTGCTACCGCACAGGGGCTCCCTTACTACGAGCAGTACTTC
NA | TRBJ1-2 | few | TRBV14 | 14 | CASSRGHFLYGYTF | TGTGCCAGCAGCCGTGGACACTTTCTTTATGGCTACACCTTC
NA | TRBJ1-1 | NA | TRBV12-3/TRBV12-4 | 12 | CASSPDGGEAFF | TGTGCCAGCAGCCCCGATGGGGGCGAGGCTTTCTTT
NA | TRBJ2-7 | NA | TRBV29-1 | 16 | CSVAEAAGDRGYEQYF | TGCAGCGTTGCGGAAGCGGCTGGGGATCGGGGCTACGAGCAGTACTTC
NA | TRBJ1-6 | NA | TRBV7-8 | 17 | CASSLFYSSSYNSPLHF | TGTGCCAGCAGCTTATTTTACTCGAGCTCCTATAATTCACCCCTCCACTTT
NA | TRBJ2-5 | NA | TRBV24-1 | 17 | CATSDPRKAYTDNEQYF | TGTGCCACCAGTGATCCCCGGAAGGCTTATACGGACAATGAGCAGTACTTC
TRBD1 | TRBJ1-5 | once | TRBV10-3 | 14 | CAIRRTGDNQPQHF | TGTGCCATCAGACGGACAGGGGACAATCAGCCCCAGCATTTT
TRBD1 | TRBJ2-1 | NA | TRBV28 | 12 | CATDRVANEQFF | TGTGCCACAGACAGGGTGGCGAATGAGCAGTTCTTC
TRBD2 | TRBJ2-7 | NA | TRBV24-1 | 19 | CATSALLAETRTSSYEQYF | TGTGCCACCAGTGCCTTACTAGCGGAGACCCGCACTAGCTCATACGAGCAGTACTTC
TRBD1 | TRBJ1-4 | NA | TRBV5-1 | 14 | CASSNRGPGEKLFF | TGCGCCAGCAGTAACAGGGGGCCTGGGGAAAAACTGTTTTTT
NA | TRBJ2-7 | NA | TRBV7-6 | 15 | CASSLEVGGGYEQYF | TGTGCCAGCAGCTTAGAGGTCGGAGGGGGCTACGAGCAGTACTTC
TRBD1 | TRBJ1-2 | NA | TRBV10-3 | 15 | CAISEWDRGNYGYTF | TGTGCCATCAGTGAGTGGGACAGGGGGAACTATGGCTACACCTTC
NA | TRBJ1-5 | few | TRBV28 | 12 | CASSLVSQPQHF | TGTGCCAGCAGTTTAGTCAGCCAGCCCCAGCATTTT
TRBD1 | TRBJ1-4 | NA | TRBV6-6 | 17 | CASSYSTGGRANEKLFF | TGTGCCAGCAGTTACTCGACAGGGGGCAGGGCTAATGAAAAACTGTTTTTT
NA | TRBJ2-7 | many | TRBV28 | 14 | CASCLSWDSYEQYF | TGTGCCAGCTGCTTGAGCTGGGACTCCTACGAGCAGTACTTC
TRBD2 | TRBJ2-3 | once | TRBV20-1 | 17 | CSAGGGGGPPSTDTQYF | TGCAGTGCTGGTGGCGGGGGGGGACCCCCTAGCACAGATACGCAGTATTTT
TRBD2 | TRBJ2-7 | many | TRBV13 | 17 | CASSLLSSGSNIDEQYF | TGTGCCAGCAGCTTACTATCTAGCGGGAGTAATATCGACGAGCAGTACTTC
TRBD2 | TRBJ2-2 | NA | TRBV20-1 | 15 | CSANRLAGGGGELFF | TGCAGTGCTAACCGACTAGCGGGGGGGGGCGGGGAGCTGTTTTTT
NA | TRBJ1-1 | NA | TRBV9 | 14 | CASSVVSENTEAFF | TGTGCCAGCAGCGTAGTATCAGAGAACACTGAAGCTTTCTTT
NA | TRBJ2-7 | NA | TRBV20-1 | 15 | CSASGVKGHSYEQYF | TGCAGTGCTAGTGGGGTCAAAGGTCACTCCTACGAGCAGTACTTC
NA | TRBJ2-2 | NA | TRBV6-5 | 16 | CASTFQGLLNTGELFF | TGTGCCAGCACCTTCCAGGGACTGCTTAACACCGGGGAGCTGTTTTTT
NA | TRBJ2-7 | NA | TRBV28 | 14 | CASSLRAQRYEQYF | TGTGCCAGCAGTTTAAGGGCCCAGCGTTACGAGCAGTACTTC
NA | TRBJ2-6 | NA | TRBV6-1 | 13 | CAGRTSGANVLTF | TGTGCCGGCCGTACCTCTGGGGCCAACGTCCTGACTTTC
NA | TRBJ2-5 | few | TRBV29-1 | 13 | CSVEGPGDNEQYF | TGCAGCGTTGAAGGGCCAGGGGACAATGAGCAGTACTTC
TRBD1 | TRBJ2-5 | many | TRBV29-1 | 12 | CSVAGQGKTQYF | TGCAGCGTTGCCGGACAGGGGAAGACCCAGTACTTC
NA | TRBJ2-1 | NA | TRBV5-6 | 15 | CASSLGVAPYNEQFF | TGTGCCAGCAGCTTGGGGGTAGCGCCCTACAATGAGCAGTTCTTC
NA | TRBJ2-5 | many | TRBV18 | 16 | CASSPVITSYQETQYF | TGTGCCAGCTCACCTGTTATTACAAGTTACCAAGAGACCCAGTACTTC
TRBD2 | TRBJ2-7 | NA | TRBV3-1 | 15 | CASSQTSGMTYEQYF | TGTGCCAGCAGCCAAACTAGCGGGATGACCTACGAGCAGTACTTC
NA | TRBJ2-7 | NA | TRBV20-1 | 14 | CSASRLEWISEQYF | TGCAGTGCCAGCAGACTAGAATGGATTAGTGAGCAGTACTTC
NA | TRBJ1-2 | many | TRBV20-1 | 12 | CSARTESYGYTF | TGCAGTGCTAGAACAGAATCCTATGGCTACACCTTC
TRBD1 | TRBJ1-2 | few | TRBV3-1 | 14 | CASSKARTGYGYTF | TGTGCCAGCAGCAAGGCTCGGACAGGGTATGGCTACACCTTC
NA | TRBJ2-1 | few | TRBV20-1 | 17 | CSASPLLAHFPYNEQFF | TGCAGTGCTAGCCCCCTGCTAGCGCACTTTCCCTACAATGAGCAGTTCTTC
TRBD1 | TRBJ1-2 | few | TRBV29-1 | 15 | CSGRTGRSTGYGYTF | TGCAGCGGCCGGACAGGGAGGTCCACTGGCTATGGCTACACCTTC
TRBD1 | TRBJ1-1 | few | TRBV6-5 | 16 | CASSRTGRRLNTEAFF | TGTGCCAGCAGCCGGACAGGGAGAAGGCTGAACACTGAAGCTTTCTTT